The sequence of this T cell receptor beta chain was determined in a study of response to subunit inactivated influenza vaccine. TCRdb re-analysed the RT-PCR reads in MiXCR, keeping a single row per CDR3 protein. This table holds around 190,000 distinct CDR3 sequences, nearly 9.5% found once. Per the germline V gene, CDR1 is SNHLY and CDR2 is FYNNEI. The ends lost 2 bases at V and 5 bases at J; junction bases unmatched: 3. This CDR3 region has 15 residues. This sequence was found in a man aged 50 or older who received an inactivated influenza vaccine. The sample here was non-naive T cells sorted from PBMCs, taken on the day of vaccination. The rearrangement uses TRBV2 and TRBJ1-6; 7 bases line up with TRBD1. CDR3 DNA sequence: TGTGCCAGCAGTGAATACAGGGGAAATAATTCACCCCTCCACTTT. Amino acids: CASSEYRGNNSPLHF.